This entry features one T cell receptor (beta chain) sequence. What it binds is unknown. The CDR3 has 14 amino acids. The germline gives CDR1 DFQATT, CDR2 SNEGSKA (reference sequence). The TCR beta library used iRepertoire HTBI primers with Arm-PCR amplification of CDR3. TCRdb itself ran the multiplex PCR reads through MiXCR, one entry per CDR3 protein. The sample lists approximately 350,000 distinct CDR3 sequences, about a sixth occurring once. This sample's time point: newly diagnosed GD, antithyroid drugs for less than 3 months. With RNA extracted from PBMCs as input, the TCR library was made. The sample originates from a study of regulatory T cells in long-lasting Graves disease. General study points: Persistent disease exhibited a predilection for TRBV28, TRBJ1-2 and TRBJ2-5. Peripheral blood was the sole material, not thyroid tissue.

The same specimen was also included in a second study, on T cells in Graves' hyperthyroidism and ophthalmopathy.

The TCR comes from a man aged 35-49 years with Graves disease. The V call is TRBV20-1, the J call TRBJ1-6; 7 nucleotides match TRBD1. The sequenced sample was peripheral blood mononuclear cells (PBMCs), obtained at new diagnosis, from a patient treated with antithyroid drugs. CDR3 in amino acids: CSPDRDSYNSPLHF. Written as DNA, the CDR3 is TGCAGCCCAGACAGGGACTCCTATAATTCACCCCTCCACTTT.